This T cell receptor (beta chain) is from a study of blood T cell repertoires in COVID-19. Overall study context: Samples taken during acute and convalescent COVID-19 were collected in the United States, Italy and Spain. In each case, the material was cDNA or gDNA derived from T cells, B-cell-depleted T cells, or PBMCs.

Deletions cut 8 bases from V and 0 bases from J, with 14 bases between. The CDR3 extends over 15 amino acids. CDR1 is SNHLY, CDR2 FYNNEI, per germline. In the source study's methods: Amplification with reference gene primers provided the estimates of nucleated cell counts. Sequencing used immunoSEQ multiplex PCR; TCRdb keeps in-frame clones, though not all of them. V and J calls and clone size are as listed in that table; D and trimming were resolved from the DNA. The sample holds around 250,000 clones, 85% to 90% seen once. Sample: peripheral blood. The gene calls are TRBV2 and TRBJ2-1; D unresolved. The clonotype originates from a young man with active or convalescent COVID-19. The CDR3 reads CASRRSPSSYNEQFF. For the CDR3, the DNA is TGTGCCAGCCGTCGGTCTCCGAGCTCCTACAATGAGCAGTTCTTC.